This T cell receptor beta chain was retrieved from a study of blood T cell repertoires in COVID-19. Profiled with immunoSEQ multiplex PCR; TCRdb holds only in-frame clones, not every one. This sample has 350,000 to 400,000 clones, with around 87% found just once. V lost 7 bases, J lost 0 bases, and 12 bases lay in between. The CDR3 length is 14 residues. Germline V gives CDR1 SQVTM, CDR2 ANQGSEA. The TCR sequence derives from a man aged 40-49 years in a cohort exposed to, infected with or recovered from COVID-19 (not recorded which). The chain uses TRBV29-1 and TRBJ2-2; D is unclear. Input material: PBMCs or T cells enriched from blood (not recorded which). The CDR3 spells CSAESPANTGELFF. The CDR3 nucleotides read TGCAGCGCCGAGTCCCCCGCGAACACCGGGGAGCTGTTTTTT.